Shown below are 32 T cell receptor beta chains from a single sample sequenced in a study of Tregs in tolerant kidney transplant recipients (dated by TCRdb to the late 2010s). Library creation used the immunoSEQ multiplex PCR assay. Imported from immuneACCESS, the table was reduced by TCRdb to in-frame sequences with V and J called. These copies leave out some clones; in studies compared against another copy, an unresolved V gene accounts for under half, and the cause of the remainder is not known. This sample comprises about 52,000 clones, roughly nine tenths of them detected only once. The ten top clones hold approximately 14% of the sample. Related donors were used in the transplants with nonmyeloablative bone marrow transplantation, and mixed chimerism was transient in the human trials. The sequencing here drew on CD8+ T cells from blood (PBMCs), taken 24 months after the transplant. Every receptor here comes from a human patient who received a combined kidney and bone marrow transplant. After a transplant, some T cells may have been passed on by the graft donor.

This chain connects TRBV9 to TRBJ2-2; D uncertain. This CDR3 is 12 amino acids long. The germline CDR1 and CDR2 sequences are SGDLS and YYNGEE. The ends were cut back, 2 bases at V and 5 bases at J, with 4 bases in the middle. The CDR3 nucleotides read TGTGCCAGCAGCGTGAGGACCGGGGAGCTGTTTTTT. Encoded protein: CASSVRTGELFF. The full variable domain, with the rest looked up from reference TRBV9 and TRBJ2-2, is DSGVTQTPKHLITATGQRVTLRCSPRSGDLSVYWYQQSLDQGLQFLIQYYNGEERAKGNILERFSAQQFPDLHSELNLSSLELGDSALYFCASSVRTGELFFGEGSRLTVL.

The genes are TRBV2 and TRBJ2-3; D might be TRBD1 (5 bases). This CDR3 has 13 amino acids. Trimming stripped 5 bases from V and 3 bases from J, with 9 bases between. The germline CDR1 and CDR2 sequences are SNHLY and FYNNEI. The CDR3 DNA reads as TGTGCCAGCAGTCTGGGGCTGACAGATACGCAGTATTTT. Translated: CASSLGLTDTQYF.

This sequence joins TRBV13 and TRBJ2-5; a weak D match, TRBD1 (6 bases). The ends were cut back, 2 bases at V and 11 bases at J, with 18 bases in the middle. Germline CDR1 is PRHDT and CDR2 is FYEKMQ (reference sequence). The CDR3 is 14 amino acids. In DNA, the CDR3 is TGTGCCAGCAGCTTAATAAACAGGGCAGCTGAGCAGTACTTC. Translated: CASSLINRAAEQYF.

The V call is TRBV27, the J call TRBJ2-1, with a tentative D call TRBD1 (6 bases). CDR1 is MNHEY and CDR2 is SMNVEV in the germline V gene (reference sequence). Trimming took off 3 bases at V and 4 bases at J, with 13 bases between the two ends. The length of the CDR3 is 15 residues. CDR3 region: CASSLAGGYYNEQFF. The CDR3 nucleotides are TGTGCCAGCAGTTTGGCTGGGGGCTATTACAATGAGCAGTTCTTC.

The chain is built from TRBV15 and TRBJ2-3; TRBD2 is a possible D gene (5 bases). Germline V lookup: CDR1 LNHNV, CDR2 YYDKDF (reference sequence). This CDR3 contains 15 residues. V lost 0 bases to trimming and J lost 3 bases, with 10 bases between them. The CDR3 nucleotides are TGTGCCACCAGCAGAGAGAGCGGAGAAACAGATACGCAGTATTTT. Protein: CATSRESGETDTQYF.

This chain uses TRBV27 with TRBJ2-3; TRBD2 agrees at 10 bases. V was clipped by 4 bases and J by 8 bases; unmatched bases: 6. The CDR3 is made up of 14 amino acids. CDR1 and CDR2 from the germline V gene are MNHEY and SMNVEV (reference sequence). CDR3 nucleotide sequence: TGTGCCAGCAGTTGGGCTAGCGGGGGAGGTACGCAGTATTTT. Translating gives CASSWASGGGTQYF.

The CDR3 sequence is CASGDSGFTDTQYF. The CDR3 bases are TGTGCTAGTGGAGATAGCGGCTTCACAGATACGCAGTATTTT. The chain has TRBV12-5 and TRBJ2-3, with D maybe TRBD2 (6 bases). The CDR3 loop spans 14 amino acids. V was clipped by 6 bases and J by 2 bases, with 12 bases between them. Germline-derived CDR1 and CDR2 are LGHNT and FRNRAP.

CDR3 nucleotide sequence: TGTGCCAGCAGCGAAGAGGGCAGGGGTTATTTGACCGGGGAGCTGTTTTTT. Protein sequence: CASSEEGRGYLTGELFF. The chain employs TRBV9 and TRBJ2-2, with a possible D match to TRBD1 (6 bases). Germline values: CDR1 SGDLS, CDR2 YYNGEE. V was shortened by 3 bases and J by 5 bases, with 20 bases between the two germline ends. This CDR3 comprises 17 residues.

This chain connects TRBV19 to TRBJ2-1; D perhaps matches TRBD2 (6 bases). The CDR3 loop spans 15 amino acids. Germline CDR1 is LNHDA and CDR2 is SQIVND (reference sequence). V lost 3 bases, J lost 0 bases, and 9 bases lay in between. CDR3 protein: CASSISGGSYNEQFF. CDR3 bases: TGTGCCAGTAGTATTTCCGGGGGCTCCTACAATGAGCAGTTCTTC.

The chain combines TRBV29-1 with TRBJ1-2, with D maybe TRBD1 (5 bases). CDR3 size: 17 residues. The V and J ends lost 2 bases and 8 bases respectively, with 27 bases between them. Germline CDR1 and CDR2: SQVTM and ANQGSEA. CDR3 coding DNA: TGCAGCGTTGAACGGGTCGCCGGCGCGGGGGGACCTGGGGGCTACACCTTC. Its translation is CSVERVAGAGGPGGYTF.

The V gene is TRBV4-2, the J gene TRBJ1-5, with 7 nucleotides matching TRBD1. V gave up 5 bases and J gave up 4 bases; unmatched junction bases: 5. From germline, CDR1 is LGHNA and CDR2 YNFKEQ. The CDR3 is 14 amino acids. The CDR3, as DNA: TGTGCCAGCAGCTTGACAGGGCAGAATCAGCCCCAGCATTTT. Protein: CASSLTGQNQPQHF.

The CDR3 DNA is TGTGCCAGCAGCTACGGGACTGATGGGGGGGAGCTGTTTTTT. It specifies CASSYGTDGGELFF. The chain joins TRBV5-6 to TRBJ2-2; possibly TRBD2 for D (6 bases). Trimming pared 3 bases from V and 8 bases from J, leaving 14 bases between. CDR1 is SGHDT, CDR2 YYEEEE, per germline. The CDR3 extends over 14 amino acids.

The V and J genes are TRBV10-3 and TRBJ1-4, with D hard to call. Germline V gene lookup returns CDR1 ENHRY and CDR2 SYGVKD. Trimming took 3 bases from V and 5 from J, leaving 19 bases between them. The CDR3 consists of 17 residues. As DNA, the CDR3 is TGTGCCATCAGTGACCCCTCCTCCCCAAACATGAATGAAAAACTGTTTTTT. As protein: CAISDPSSPNMNEKLFF.

The V call is TRBV6-5, the J call TRBJ1-2; 7 bases match TRBD1. V was pared by 7 bases and J by 2 bases, with 10 bases of the junction left unmatched. CDR1 is MNHEY, CDR2 SVGAGI, per germline. CDR3 length: 15 residues. The CDR3: CASTLLTGVNYGYTF. The CDR3 DNA reads TGTGCCAGCACCTTGCTTACAGGGGTCAACTATGGCTACACCTTC.

The chain combines TRBV2 with TRBJ2-7; 8 bases are a match to TRBD2. The trim removed 2 bases at V and 7 bases at J, leaving 10 bases unmatched. Germline V CDR1 and CDR2: SNHLY, FYNNEI. The CDR3 is 15 amino acids. CDR3 coding DNA: TGTGCCAGCAGTGAATCCGGGGGGGAGATGAGTGAGCAGTACTTC. Its protein is CASSESGGEMSEQYF.

DNA of the CDR3: TGCAGCGTTTTATTGCAAGAGACCCAGTACTTC. Encoded protein: CSVLLQETQYF. This chain links TRBV29-1 with TRBJ2-5; D not certain. The germline V and J ends were trimmed by 5 bases and 2 bases, with 6 bases remaining between them. Germline CDR1 is SQVTM and CDR2 is ANQGSEA. This CDR3 region has 11 residues.

J is TRBJ2-1 and V is TRBV9, with D perhaps TRBD2 (6 bases). The CDR3 totals 17 residues. CDR1 is SGDLS, CDR2 YYNGEE, per germline. Trimming shortened V by 2 bases and J by 0 bases, and 15 bases separated the two germline ends. CDR3 residues: CASSVWDFSLSYNEQFF. The CDR3 DNA is TGTGCCAGCAGCGTTTGGGACTTCTCACTCTCCTACAATGAGCAGTTCTTC.

This clone was seen just once. The chain combines TRBV11-1 with TRBJ2-1; 14 positions agree with TRBD2. Trimming removed 5 bases from V and 3 bases from J; junction bases left unmatched: 12. Germline CDR1 SGHAT, CDR2 FQDESV (reference sequence). The CDR3 runs to 19 residues. The DNA for the CDR3 is TGTGCCAGCAGCCCGGGACTAGCGGGAGATCAGGGATACTACAATGAGCAGTTCTTC. Protein: CASSPGLAGDQGYYNEQFF.

This clone has just a few counts. V is TRBV19 and J is TRBJ2-2, with 8 nucleotides matching TRBD2. Germline trimming cut 3 bases from V and 4 bases from J; bases unmatched to any gene: 4. Per germline, CDR1 LNHDA and CDR2 SQIVND (reference sequence). CDR3 size: 15 residues. CDR3 DNA sequence: TGTGCCAGTAGTATCCTAGCGGGTAGCACCGGGGAGCTGTTTTTT. Its protein is CASSILAGSTGELFF.

The rearrangement links TRBV4-3 to TRBJ2-3, with D possibly being TRBD2 (5 bases). Per germline, CDR1 LGHNA and CDR2 YSLEER. Trimming took 1 base from V and 7 from J, leaving 21 bases between them. CDR3 size: 17 residues. CDR3 sequence reads: CASSQGLAPGLENTQYF. The CDR3 DNA follows: TGCGCCAGCAGCCAAGGCCTAGCCCCGGGCCTTGAGAATACGCAGTATTTT.

The chain links TRBV11-2 to TRBJ2-5; 9 positions agree with TRBD1. The CDR3 is 17 residues long. Germline V gene lookup returns CDR1 SGHAT and CDR2 FQNNGV. V trimming: 3 bases; J trimming: 1 base; junction bases outside the gene matches: 9. Here the CDR3 reads CASSFNLGTGSQETQYF. The CDR3 nucleotides read TGTGCCAGCAGCTTCAACTTGGGGACAGGGAGCCAAGAGACCCAGTACTTC.

J is TRBJ2-5 and V is TRBV29-1, with 9 bases aligning to TRBD2. V dropped 3 bases and J dropped 5; count of bases not matched to a gene: 7. The CDR3 extends over 14 amino acids. The germline V gene encodes CDR1 SQVTM and CDR2 ANQGSEA. The CDR3: CSVDLRGGLETQYF. Here the CDR3 DNA reads TGCAGCGTTGACCTGCGGGGGGGCCTGGAGACCCAGTACTTC.

J is TRBJ1-5 and V is TRBV2; tentatively, D is TRBD1 (6 bases). V lost 6 bases and J 5 bases, leaving 14 bases between the germline ends. CDR3 length: 14 amino acids. CDR1 and CDR2 (germline): SNHLY, FYNNEI. CDR3 in DNA: TGTGCCAGCAGCCCTGGGGGGGGCTATCAGCCCCAGCATTTT. This sequence encodes CASSPGGGYQPQHF. Full variable domain (remainder filled in from reference TRBV2 and TRBJ1-5): EPEVTQTPSHQVTQMGQEVILRCVPISNHLYFYWYRQILGQKVEFLVSFYNNEISEKSEIFDDQFSVERPDGSNFTLKIRSTKLEDSAMYFCASSPGGGYQPQHFGDGTRLSIL.

V and J are TRBV11-1 and TRBJ2-1; D remains ambiguous. The CDR3 is 14 amino acids. Deletions cut 0 bases from V and 0 bases from J, with 3 bases between. Germline V gene lookup returns CDR1 SGHAT and CDR2 FQDESV (reference sequence). The CDR3 sequence is CASSLASSYNEQFF. DNA of the CDR3: TGTGCCAGCAGCTTAGCTAGCTCCTACAATGAGCAGTTCTTC.

The chain employs TRBV11-3 and TRBJ2-4; 9 bases are a match to TRBD2. The CDR3 is 16 amino acids. V lost 1 base and J lost 4; bases outside the gene matches: 5. CDR1 is SGHNT, CDR2 YENEEA, per germline. CDR3 sequence (DNA): TGTGCCAGCAGCTTAGGAGGCCTAGCGGGAAAAAACATTCAGTACTTC. Protein sequence: CASSLGGLAGKNIQYF.

The chain employs TRBV4-1 and TRBJ1-1; D remains unclear. The CDR3 spans 14 residues. Per the germline V gene, CDR1 is MGHRA and CDR2 is YSYEKL. Trimming left V 2 bases short and J 0 bases short, with 7 bases between. The CDR3 loop is CASSQLYLNTEAFF. CDR3 coding DNA: TGCGCCAGCAGCCAATTGTATCTGAACACTGAAGCTTTCTTT.

The chain combines TRBV4-1 with TRBJ2-7; 7 positions match TRBD1. V lost 1 base and J lost 4; bases outside the gene matches: 13. Germline loops: CDR1 MGHRA, CDR2 YSYEKL. The CDR3 spans 17 residues. The CDR3 loop is CASSQAAWETGIYEQYF. The CDR3 DNA is TGCGCCAGCAGCCAAGCGGCCTGGGAGACAGGGATTTACGAGCAGTACTTC.

The chain employs TRBV4-1 and TRBJ2-5, with D perhaps TRBD1 (6 bases). The CDR3 runs to 13 residues. Germline V gene data show CDR1 as MGHRA and CDR2 as YSYEKL. Trimming left V 6 bases short and J 2 bases short, with 10 bases between. CDR3 DNA: TGCGCCAGCAGATTACAGGGTCAAGAGACCCAGTACTTC. This translates into CASRLQGQETQYF.

The chain uses TRBV6-1 and TRBJ1-2; weak D call: TRBD1 (6 bases). Germline V gene data show CDR1 as MNHNS and CDR2 as SASEGT. V was shortened by 6 bases and J by 3 bases, with 14 bases between the two germline ends. The CDR3 runs 14 residues. The CDR3 loop reads CASRGPRQDYGYTF. Written as DNA, the CDR3 is TGTGCCAGCAGGGGGCCCCGACAGGACTATGGCTACACCTTC.

CDR3 nucleotide sequence: TGTGCCAGTAGTACCGGGACAGGTAACTACGAGCAGTACTTC. Its translation is CASSTGTGNYEQYF. The rearrangement uses TRBV19 and TRBJ2-7; 8 nucleotides match TRBD1. V lost 4 bases to trimming and J lost 3 bases; unmatched junction nucleotides: 5. CDR1 and CDR2 (germline): LNHDA, SQIVND (reference sequence). The CDR3 length is 14 residues.

V is TRBV6-5 and J is TRBJ2-5, with D possibly TRBD2 on 5 matching bases. This CDR3 is built from 14 residues. Between the trimmed V and J ends, which lost 6 bases and 4 bases, there was a span of 15 bases. The germline V gene has CDR1 MNHEY and CDR2 SVGAGI. This CDR3 is CASRANSRGETQYF. CDR3 in DNA: TGTGCCAGCAGAGCCAATTCCCGGGGAGAGACCCAGTACTTC.

The chain links TRBV13 to TRBJ2-5, with a possible D match to TRBD2 (6 bases). Germline V CDR1 and CDR2: PRHDT, FYEKMQ (reference sequence). Trimming left V 1 base short and J 0 bases short, with 12 bases between. CDR3 length: 16 residues. The CDR3 sequence: CASSLEGGDYQETQYF. CDR3 in DNA: TGTGCCAGCAGCTTAGAGGGCGGGGACTACCAAGAGACCCAGTACTTC.